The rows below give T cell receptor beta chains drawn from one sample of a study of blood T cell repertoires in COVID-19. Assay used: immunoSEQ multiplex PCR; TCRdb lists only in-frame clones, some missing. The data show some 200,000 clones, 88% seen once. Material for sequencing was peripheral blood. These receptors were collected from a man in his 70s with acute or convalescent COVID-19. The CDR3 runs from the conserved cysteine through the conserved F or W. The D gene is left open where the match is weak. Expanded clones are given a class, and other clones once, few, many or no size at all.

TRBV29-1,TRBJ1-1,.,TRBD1,CSAKRTGMNTEAFF,TGCAGCGCGAAAAGGACAGGAATGAACACTGAAGCTTTCTTT
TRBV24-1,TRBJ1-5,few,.,CATSDGQSNQPQHF,TGTGCCACCAGTGATGGACAGAGCAATCAGCCCCAGCATTTT
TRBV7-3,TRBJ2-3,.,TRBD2,CASSLGLAGGRTDTQYF,TGTGCCAGCAGCCTGGGACTAGCGGGAGGTCGCACAGATACGCAGTATTTT
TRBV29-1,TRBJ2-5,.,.,CSWGDETQYF,TGCAGCTGGGGGGACGAGACCCAGTACTTC
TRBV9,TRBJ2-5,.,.,CASSPRRGRAGQETQYF,TGTGCCAGCAGCCCCCGAAGGGGGAGGGCAGGGCAAGAGACCCAGTACTTC
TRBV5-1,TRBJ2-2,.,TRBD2,CASSGLAENTGELFF,TGCGCCAGCAGCGGACTAGCGGAGAACACCGGGGAGCTGTTTTTT
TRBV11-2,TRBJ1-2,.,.,CASSLADPLPHYGYTF,TGTGCCAGCAGCTTGGCAGACCCACTACCTCACTATGGCTACACCTTC
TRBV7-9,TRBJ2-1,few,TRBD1,CASANNRGYEQFF,TGTGCCAGCGCCAACAACAGGGGATATGAGCAGTTCTTC
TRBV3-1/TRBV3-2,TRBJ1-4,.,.,CASSLRGATNEKLFF,TGTGCCAGCAGTCTCAGGGGAGCAACTAATGAAAAACTGTTTTTT
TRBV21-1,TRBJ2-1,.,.,CASSTSAGVNEQFF,TGTGCCAGCAGCACCTCAGCGGGAGTGAATGAGCAGTTCTTC
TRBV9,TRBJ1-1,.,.,CASSQTFGGNTEAFF,TGTGCCAGCAGTCAAACTTTCGGAGGCAACACTGAAGCTTTCTTT
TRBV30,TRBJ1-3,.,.,CAWTRGSGNTIYF,TGTGCCTGGACAAGGGGCTCTGGAAACACCATATATTTT
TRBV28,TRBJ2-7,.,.,CASSLLGTGHYEQYF,TGTGCCAGCAGTTTATTGGGAACAGGCCACTACGAGCAGTACTTC
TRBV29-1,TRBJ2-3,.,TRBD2,CSAGLGAADTQYF,TGCAGCGCCGGACTAGGAGCGGCAGATACGCAGTATTTT
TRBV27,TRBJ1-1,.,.,CASRRTEMNTEAFF,TGTGCCAGCAGGCGGACAGAGATGAACACTGAAGCTTTCTTT
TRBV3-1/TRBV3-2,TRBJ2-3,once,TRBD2,CASRPRWLAGGSDTQYF,TGTGCCAGCAGGCCAAGGTGGCTAGCGGGAGGATCAGATACGCAGTATTTT
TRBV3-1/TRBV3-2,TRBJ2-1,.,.,CASSRQRDLYEQFF,TGTGCCAGCAGCCGCCAACGGGACTTATATGAGCAGTTCTTC
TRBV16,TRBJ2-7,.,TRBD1,CASSLQGRSSYEQYF,TGTGCCAGCAGTCTACAGGGGAGAAGCTCCTACGAGCAGTACTTC
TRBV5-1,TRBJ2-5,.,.,CASSLATAETQYF,TGCGCCAGCAGCTTGGCCACTGCGGAGACCCAGTACTTC
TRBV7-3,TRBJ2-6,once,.,CASSPSRASGANVLTF,TGTGCCAGCAGCCCATCAAGAGCCTCTGGGGCCAACGTCCTGACTTTC
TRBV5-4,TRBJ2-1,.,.,CASSKAGQPGNEQFF,TGTGCCAGCAGCAAAGCGGGCCAACCGGGCAATGAGCAGTTCTTC
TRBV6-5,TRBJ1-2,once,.,CASSYVNGQGYGYTF,TGTGCCAGCAGTTACGTAAATGGGCAGGGGTATGGCTACACCTTC
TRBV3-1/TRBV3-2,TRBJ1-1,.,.,CASSQARNTEAFF,TGTGCCAGCAGCCAAGCTCGGAACACTGAAGCTTTCTTT
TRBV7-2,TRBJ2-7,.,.,CASSVDRYEQYF,TGTGCCAGCAGTGTGGACAGATACGAGCAGTACTTC
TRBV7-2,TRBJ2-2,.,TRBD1,CASSRWTGVAGELFF,TGTGCCAGCAGTCGATGGACAGGCGTCGCCGGGGAGCTGTTTTTT
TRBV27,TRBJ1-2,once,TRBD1,CASSLVTGDYGYTF,TGTGCCAGCAGCTTGGTGACAGGGGACTATGGCTACACCTTC
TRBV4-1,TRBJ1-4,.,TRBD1,CASSQDIAGGITNEKLFF,TGCGCCAGCAGCCAAGATATCGCAGGGGGCATCACTAATGAAAAACTGTTTTTT
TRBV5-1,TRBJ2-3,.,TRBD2,CASKTSGERRTDTQYF,TGCGCCAGTAAAACTAGCGGGGAGCGTCGCACAGATACGCAGTATTTT
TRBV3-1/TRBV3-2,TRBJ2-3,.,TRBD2,CASSQREGVRTQYF,TGTGCCAGCAGCCAGCGGGAGGGCGTTCGTACGCAGTATTTT
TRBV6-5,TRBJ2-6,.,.,CASSYSETRGANVLTF,TGTGCCAGCAGTTACTCTGAAACGCGGGGGGCCAACGTCCTGACTTTC
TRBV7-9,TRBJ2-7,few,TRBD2,CASSSVAGLSDEQYF,TGTGCCAGCAGCTCAGTCGCGGGACTAAGCGACGAGCAGTACTTC
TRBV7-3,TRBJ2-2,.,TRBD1,CASSLRDRGSSAGELFF,TGTGCCAGCAGCTTGAGAGACAGGGGGTCATCAGCCGGGGAGCTGTTTTTT
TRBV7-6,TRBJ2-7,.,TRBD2,CASSLGAGAGDEQYF,TGTGCCAGCAGCTTAGGGGCGGGAGCAGGCGACGAGCAGTACTTC
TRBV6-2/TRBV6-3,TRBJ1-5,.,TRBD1,CASSSQGVSNQPQHF,TGTGCCAGCAGTTCACAGGGGGTTAGCAATCAGCCCCAGCATTTT
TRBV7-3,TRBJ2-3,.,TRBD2,CASSSGTSGPSTDTQYF,TGTGCCAGCAGCTCCGGGACTAGCGGGCCAAGCACAGATACGCAGTATTTT
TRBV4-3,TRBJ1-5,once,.,CASSQDFTGSDQPQHF,TGCGCCAGCAGCCAAGATTTCACAGGGAGCGATCAGCCCCAGCATTTT
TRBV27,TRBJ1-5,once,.,CASSWRGNNQPQHF,TGTGCCAGCAGTTGGCGGGGGAACAATCAGCCCCAGCATTTT
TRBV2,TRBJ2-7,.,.,CASKSDQNEQYF,TGTGCCAGCAAGTCCGATCAGAACGAGCAGTACTTC
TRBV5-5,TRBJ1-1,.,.,CASSLGLATEAFF,TGTGCCAGCAGCTTGGGCCTGGCAACTGAAGCTTTCTTT
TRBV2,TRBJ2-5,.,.,CASSSGLETQYF,TGTGCCAGCAGTTCAGGGTTGGAGACCCAGTACTTC
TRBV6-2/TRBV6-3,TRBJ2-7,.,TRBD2,CASSYGLAGSYEQYF,TGTGCCAGCAGTTATGGGCTAGCGGGCTCCTACGAGCAGTACTTC
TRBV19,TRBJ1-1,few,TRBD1,CASSARQGRYTEAFF,TGTGCCAGTAGTGCCCGACAGGGGAGATATACTGAAGCTTTCTTT
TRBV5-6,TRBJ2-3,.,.,CASSLNSGFTDTQYF,TGTGCCAGCAGCTTAAATTCAGGCTTCACAGATACGCAGTATTTT
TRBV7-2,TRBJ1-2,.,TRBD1,CASSLGPGQGYGYTF,TGTGCCAGCAGCTTAGGACCCGGACAGGGGTATGGCTACACCTTC
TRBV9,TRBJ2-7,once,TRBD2,CASSSGTSGRVAYF,TGTGCCAGCAGCTCAGGGACTAGCGGGAGAGTTGCGTACTTC
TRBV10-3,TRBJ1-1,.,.,CAIEAEENTEAFF,TGTGCCATCGAAGCCGAGGAGAACACTGAAGCTTTCTTT
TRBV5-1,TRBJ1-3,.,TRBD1,CASSLSGQVGNTIYF,TGCGCCAGCAGCCTCTCCGGACAGGTCGGAAACACCATATATTTT
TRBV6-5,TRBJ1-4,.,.,CASSSGETNEKLFF,TGTGCCAGCAGTTCAGGGGAGACTAATGAAAAACTGTTTTTT
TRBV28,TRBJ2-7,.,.,CASSVVLGGEYEQYF,TGTGCCAGCAGTGTAGTCTTAGGGGGGGAGTACGAGCAGTACTTC
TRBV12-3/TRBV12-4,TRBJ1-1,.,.,CASRTGFGRAFF,TGTGCCAGCAGAACAGGGTTTGGACGGGCTTTCTTT
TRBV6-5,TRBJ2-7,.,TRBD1,CASSYSRGREQYF,TGTGCCAGCAGTTACTCAAGGGGGCGCGAGCAGTACTTC
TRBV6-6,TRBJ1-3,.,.,CASSYSEGNTIYF,TGTGCCAGCAGTTACTCGGAGGGAAACACCATATATTTT
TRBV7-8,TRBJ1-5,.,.,CASSLARDGYQPQHF,TGTGCCAGCAGCTTAGCGCGGGACGGCTATCAGCCCCAGCATTTT
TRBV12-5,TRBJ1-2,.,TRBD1,CASGSWVDRANYGYTF,TGTGCTAGTGGTTCTTGGGTAGACAGGGCCAACTATGGCTACACCTTC
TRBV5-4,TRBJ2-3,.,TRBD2,CASRKSGSISTDTQYF,TGTGCCAGCAGGAAGAGCGGGAGTATTAGCACAGATACGCAGTATTTT